Detailed here is one TCR beta chain. The source of the sample is a study of blood T cell repertoires in COVID-19. Overall study: The samples span acute and convalescent COVID-19 from the United States, Italy and Spain. Nucleic acid was either cDNA or gDNA, and it came from T cells, B-cell-depleted T cells, or PBMCs.

Study processing details: By means of reference gene primer amplification, nucleated cell counts were estimated. The assay was immunoSEQ multiplex PCR, and TCRdb's table has in-frame clones only and misses some. The V and J calls and clone size come from that table; D and trimming were worked out from the DNA. The sample consists of roughly 250,000 clones, about 80% of them appearing once. V lost 6 bases and J 0 bases, leaving 11 bases between the germline ends. The CDR3 loop spans 14 amino acids. Germline V lookup: CDR1 MNHEY, CDR2 SVGAGI. The sample consisted of peripheral blood. The chain joins TRBV6-5 to TRBJ1-1; D is perhaps TRBD1 (5 bases). The sequence was obtained from a woman over 75 with acute or convalescent COVID-19. CDR3 sequence reads: CASRPDRLNTEAFF. CDR3 coding DNA: TGTGCCAGCAGACCCGACAGATTGAACACTGAAGCTTTCTTT.